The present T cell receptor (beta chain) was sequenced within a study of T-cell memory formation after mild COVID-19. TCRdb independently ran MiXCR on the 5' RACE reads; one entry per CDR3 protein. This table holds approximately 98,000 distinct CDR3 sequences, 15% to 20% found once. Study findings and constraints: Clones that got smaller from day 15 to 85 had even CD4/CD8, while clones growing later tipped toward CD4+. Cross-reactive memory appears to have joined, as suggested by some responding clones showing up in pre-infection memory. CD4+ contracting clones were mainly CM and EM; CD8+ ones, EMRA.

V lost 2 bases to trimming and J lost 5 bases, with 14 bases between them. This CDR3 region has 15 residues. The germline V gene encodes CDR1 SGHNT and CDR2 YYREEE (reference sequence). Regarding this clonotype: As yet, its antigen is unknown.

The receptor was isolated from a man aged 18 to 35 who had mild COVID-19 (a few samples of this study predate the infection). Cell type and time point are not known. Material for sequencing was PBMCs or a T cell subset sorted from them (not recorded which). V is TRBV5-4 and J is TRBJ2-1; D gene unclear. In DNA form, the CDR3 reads TGTGCCAGCAGCTTTCGCAACGAAGGACACAATGAGCAGTTCTTC. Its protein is CASSFRNEGHNEQFF.